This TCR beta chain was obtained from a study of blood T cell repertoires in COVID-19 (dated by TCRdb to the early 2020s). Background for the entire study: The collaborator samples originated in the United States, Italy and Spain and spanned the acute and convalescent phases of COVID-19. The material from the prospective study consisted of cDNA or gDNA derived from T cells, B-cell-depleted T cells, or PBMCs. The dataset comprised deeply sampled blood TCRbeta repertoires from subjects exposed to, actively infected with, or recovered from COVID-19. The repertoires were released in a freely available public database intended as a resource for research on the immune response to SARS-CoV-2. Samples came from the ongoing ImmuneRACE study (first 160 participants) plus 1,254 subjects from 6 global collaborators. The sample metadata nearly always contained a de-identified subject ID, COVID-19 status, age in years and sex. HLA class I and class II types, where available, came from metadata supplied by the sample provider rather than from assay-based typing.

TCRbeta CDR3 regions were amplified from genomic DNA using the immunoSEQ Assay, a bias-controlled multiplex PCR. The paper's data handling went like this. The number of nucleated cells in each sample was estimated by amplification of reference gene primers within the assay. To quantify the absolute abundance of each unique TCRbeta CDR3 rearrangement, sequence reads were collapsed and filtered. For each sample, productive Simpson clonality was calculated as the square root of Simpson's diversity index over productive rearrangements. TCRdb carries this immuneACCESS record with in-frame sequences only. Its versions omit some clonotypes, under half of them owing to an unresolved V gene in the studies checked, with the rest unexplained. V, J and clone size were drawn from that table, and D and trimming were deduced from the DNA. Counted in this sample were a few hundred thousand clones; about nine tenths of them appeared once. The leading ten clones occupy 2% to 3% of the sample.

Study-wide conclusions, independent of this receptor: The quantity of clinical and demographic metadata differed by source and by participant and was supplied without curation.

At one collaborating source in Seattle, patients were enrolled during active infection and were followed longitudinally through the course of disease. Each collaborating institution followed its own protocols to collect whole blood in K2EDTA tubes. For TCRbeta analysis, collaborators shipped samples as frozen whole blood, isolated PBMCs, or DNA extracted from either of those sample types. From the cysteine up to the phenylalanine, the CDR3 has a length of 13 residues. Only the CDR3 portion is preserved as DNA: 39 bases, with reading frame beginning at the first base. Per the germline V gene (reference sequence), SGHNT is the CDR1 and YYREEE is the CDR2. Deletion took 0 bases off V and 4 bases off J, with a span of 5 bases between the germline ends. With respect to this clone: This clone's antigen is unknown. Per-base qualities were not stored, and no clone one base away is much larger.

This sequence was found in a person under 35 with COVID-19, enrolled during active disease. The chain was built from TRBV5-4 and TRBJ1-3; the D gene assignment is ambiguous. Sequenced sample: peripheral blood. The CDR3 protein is CASSLGEGNTIYF. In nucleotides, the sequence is TGTGCCAGCAGCTTGGGTGAGGGAAACACCATATATTTT.